This T cell receptor beta chain was sequenced in a study of OX40 agonist ivuxolimab in advanced cancers. Clones were read by immunoSEQ multiplex PCR, and TCRdb kept only the in-frame ones, dropping some. The sample consists of 90,000 or so clones, roughly 89% of them appearing once. The CDR3 runs to 15 residues. Trimming stripped 6 bases from V and 2 bases from J, with 11 bases between. The germline V gene has CDR1 SNHLY and CDR2 FYNNEI. The V gene is TRBV2, the J gene TRBJ2-6; no clear D. Sequenced material: CD4+ or CD8+ T cells sorted from blood, taken in a trial of the OX40 agonist ivuxolimab. The origin of this receptor is an adult with an advanced solid tumor such as melanoma, head and neck, liver or kidney cancer. CDR3 protein: CASRGIRPGANVLTF. The CDR3 DNA reads as TGTGCCAGCAGGGGTATTCGGCCTGGGGCCAACGTCCTGACTTTC.